This T cell receptor (beta chain) is from a study of blood T cell repertoires in COVID-19. Assay used: immunoSEQ multiplex PCR; TCRdb lists only in-frame clones, some missing. This table has 120,000 to 150,000 clones, roughly 87% appearing once. CDR1 is GTSNPN, CDR2 SVGIG, per germline (reference sequence). This CDR3 contains 12 residues. Between the trimmed V and J ends, which lost 2 bases and 2 bases, there was a span of 7 bases. Only one count was recorded for this clone. The J gene is TRBJ2-7, the V gene TRBV30; tentatively, D is TRBD2 (5 bases). The source material was peripheral blood. This sequence originates from a woman in her forties or fifties with acute or convalescent COVID-19. The chain's CDR3 is CAWSRGTYEQYF. DNA of the CDR3: TGTGCCTGGAGTCGGGGTACCTACGAGCAGTACTTC.